Below, one T cell receptor beta chain is given with its context. TCRdb's table, derived via immunoSEQ multiplex PCR, lists solely in-frame clones and lacks some. Of hundreds of thousands of clones in the sample, over 75% were seen once. CDR1 and CDR2 (germline): LNHDA, SQIVND (reference sequence). V was cut by 7 bases and J by 8 bases, with 14 bases left in between. The CDR3 contains 13 residues. The sample's treatment: some 19 received Ad26.COV2.S at low or high dose, single or two shots; roughly five received placebo; per-sample allocation not given. Specimen acquisition occurred on day 63 following the initial vaccine or placebo injection. The data belong to a study of Ad26.COV2.S vaccination and SARS-CoV-2 variants.

The chain has TRBV19 and TRBJ1-4; a weak D match, TRBD1 (5 bases). This clonotype originated in a person aged 18-60 years who received the Ad26.COV2.S COVID-19 vaccine or a placebo. This sample comprised peripheral blood, obtained in a trial of Ad26.COV2.S vaccine versus placebo. The CDR3 nucleotides read TGTGCCAGTACGCAGGGACTGAGCGAAAAACTGTTTTTT. Protein sequence: CASTQGLSEKLFF.